Presented here are 14 T cell receptor beta chains from one specimen sequenced in a study of blood T cell repertoires in COVID-19. Profiled with immunoSEQ multiplex PCR; TCRdb holds only in-frame clones, not every one. The repertoire has under 70,000 clones, 88% of them found once; the top ten carry over 5%. Sequences were obtained from peripheral blood. The receptors were sampled from a woman aged 70-85 years with acute or convalescent COVID-19.

J is TRBJ1-6 and V is TRBV16, with a possible D match to TRBD1 (6 bases). Germline V gives CDR1 KGHSY, CDR2 FQNENV. Trimming left V 5 bases short and J 7 bases short, with 12 bases between. The length of the CDR3 is 14 residues. The CDR3 sequence: CASSLQGPNSPLHF. The CDR3 coding sequence is TGTGCCAGCAGCTTACAGGGCCCAAATTCACCCCTCCACTTT.

The table lists this clone with a count of one. The J gene is TRBJ1-1, the V gene TRBV30; D remains unclear. Germline V gene sequence: CDR1 GTSNPN, CDR2 SVGIG (reference sequence). The V end was cut by 0 bases, the J end by 5 bases, with 7 bases between. This CDR3 region has 12 residues. In nucleotides, the CDR3 is TGTGCCTGGAGTGTCGGGTTTACTGAAGCTTTCTTT. It encodes CAWSVGFTEAFF.

V is TRBV4-2 and J is TRBJ1-1, with D perhaps matching TRBD1 (5 bases). CDR1 and CDR2 (germline): LGHNA, YNFKEQ. The CDR3 length is 16 residues. With 0 bases removed from V and 2 bases from J, the gap between germline ends came to 13 bases. Here the CDR3 DNA reads TGTGCCAGCAGCCAAGAAGGGGCAGGCGATAACACTGAAGCTTTCTTT. Translated: CASSQEGAGDNTEAFF.

This chain joins TRBV5-5 and TRBJ2-3; possibly TRBD2 for D (5 bases). The CDR3 is made up of 14 amino acids. V dropped 5 bases and J dropped 0 bases, with 10 bases sitting between them. Germline-derived CDR1 and CDR2 are SGHKS and YYEKEE (reference sequence). The CDR3 nucleotides read TGTGCCAGCAGGCGGACGGGGAGCACAGATACGCAGTATTTT. Amino acid sequence: CASRRTGSTDTQYF.

The chain combines TRBV2 with TRBJ1-5, with 8 nucleotides matching TRBD1. Germline V CDR1 and CDR2: SNHLY, FYNNEI. V was pared by 3 bases and J by 5 bases, with 12 bases of the junction left unmatched. CDR3 length: 17 residues. The CDR3 region has the DNA TGTGCCAGCAGTGACATTCGTAGGACAGGGTCGGATCAGCCCCAGCATTTT. It translates to CASSDIRRTGSDQPQHF.

The rearrangement links TRBV5-4 to TRBJ2-1, with 12 bases lining up with TRBD2. V shed 3 bases and J 4 bases; nucleotides not matched to a gene: 8. This CDR3 is 17 amino acids long. Germline V gives CDR1 SGHNT, CDR2 YYREEE (reference sequence). The CDR3 here is CASSSRTSGTPYNEQFF. Written as DNA, the CDR3 is TGTGCCAGCAGCTCCAGGACTAGCGGGACGCCTTACAATGAGCAGTTCTTC.

V is TRBV6-1 and J is TRBJ1-6, with a possible D match to TRBD1 (5 bases). The CDR3 covers 14 residues. Trimming took 3 bases from V and 5 from J, leaving 8 bases between them. Germline V gene lookup returns CDR1 MNHNS and CDR2 SASEGT. CDR3 region: CASSELGDNSPLHF. Written as DNA, the CDR3 is TGTGCCAGCAGTGAGCTAGGGGATAATTCACCCCTCCACTTT.

This chain links TRBV5-5 with TRBJ1-1, with D possibly matching TRBD1 (5 bases). Trimming removed 5 bases from V and 3 bases from J, with 14 bases in between. Germline V gene lookup returns CDR1 SGHKS and CDR2 YYEKEE (reference sequence). The CDR3 sequence is 14 residues long. The CDR3: CASSQGTLHTEAFF. The CDR3 region has the DNA TGTGCCAGCAGTCAAGGGACTTTACACACTGAAGCTTTCTTT.

This clone has just a few counts. V gene TRBV2 combines with J gene TRBJ1-5; D remains unclear. The CDR3 contains 13 residues. CDR1 SNHLY and CDR2 FYNNEI come from the germline V gene. Trimming left V 8 bases short and J 6 bases short, with 14 bases between. The CDR3 nucleotides are TGTGCCAGCCGGGCCCCCGGGGTTCAGCCCCAGCATTTT. Amino acid sequence: CASRAPGVQPQHF.

This chain connects TRBV7-2 to TRBJ2-1, with TRBD2 as a possible D gene (6 bases). Trimming pared 4 bases from V and 6 bases from J, leaving 13 bases between. There are 14 residues in the CDR3. The V gene's germline CDR1 is SGHTA and CDR2 FQGNSA. The CDR3 DNA follows: TGTGCCAGCAGCTCAAGGGACTCACGCAATGAGCAGTTCTTC. As protein: CASSSRDSRNEQFF.

The chain recombines TRBV5-1 with TRBJ2-5; 8 bases match TRBD1. Losses at the gene ends were 4 bases for V and 3 bases for J; bases not matched to a gene: 2. Germline CDR1 SGHRS, CDR2 YFSETQ. The CDR3 is 13 residues long. The CDR3, as DNA: TGCGCCAGCAGCCCGGACAGGGAAGAGACCCAGTACTTC. Translation gives CASSPDREETQYF.

The rearrangement joins TRBV28 to TRBJ1-2, with D unresolved. From germline, CDR1 is MDHEN and CDR2 SYDVKM. The ends were cut back, 4 bases at V and 0 bases at J, with 9 bases in the middle. This CDR3 region has 14 residues. DNA of the CDR3: TGTGCCAGCAGTTCGGGAACCTCTAACTATGGCTACACCTTC. This gives the protein CASSSGTSNYGYTF.

The chain combines TRBV28 with TRBJ1-1; D possibly corresponds to TRBD1 (6 bases). The CDR3 consists of 13 residues. V dropped 7 bases and J dropped 10 bases, with 19 bases sitting between them. From germline, CDR1 is MDHEN and CDR2 SYDVKM. The CDR3 loop reads CASTLGVGGAAFF. The CDR3 DNA reads as TGTGCCAGCACCCTTGGGGTCGGGGGGGCAGCTTTCTTT.

The V call is TRBV7-5, the J call TRBJ1-2; TRBD1 is the table's D call and was not checked against the DNA. TRBV7-5 is described as a pseudogene. The CDR3 length is 14 residues. This chain's CDR3 is CARSPPDREDGYTF. CDR3 DNA: TGTGCCAGAAGCCCGCCGGACAGGGAGGATGGCTACACCTTC.